These 7 T cell receptor beta chains originate from one sample sequenced in a study of shared clonotypes between healthy human individuals. Libraries were prepared by immunoSEQ multiplex PCR; TCRdb keeps only in-frame clonotypes and omits some of them. The sample includes some 500,000 clones, about 80% of them seen just once. Sequenced material: PBMCs. Source of these receptors: a woman in her 40s in good health. Some clones in this sample may be carry-over from other donors' samples.

The genes are TRBV7-6 and TRBJ2-2; 10 bases map to TRBD2. V lost 5 bases to trimming and J lost 3 bases; unmatched junction nucleotides: 3. The CDR3 is 15 residues long. The germline V gene encodes CDR1 SGHVS and CDR2 FNYEAQ. CDR3 coding DNA: TGTGCCAGCAGCCCTAGCGGGAGTGACACCGGGGAGCTGTTTTTT. Translated: CASSPSGSDTGELFF.

Regarding this clone: Compared with germline, one end of the junction differs, possibly owing to a read error. Other nucleotide sequences from this sample produce the same CDR3. J is TRBJ2-2 and V is TRBV28, with a possible D match to TRBD2 (6 bases). In germline, CDR1 is MDHEN, CDR2 SYDVKM. The length of the CDR3 is 17 residues. This CDR3 is CASSYPTGRMNTGELFF. Written as DNA, the CDR3 is TGTGCCAGCAGTTACCCCACGGGGAGGATGAACACCGGGGAGTTGTTTTTT.

This sequence joins TRBV9 and TRBJ2-1, with TRBD2 matching over 10 bases. V shed 3 bases and J 8 bases; nucleotides not matched to a gene: 11. This CDR3 spans 16 amino acids. CDR1 is SGDLS and CDR2 is YYNGEE in the germline V gene. The CDR3 sequence is CASSEGQAGGPDEQFF. DNA for the CDR3: TGTGCCAGCAGCGAGGGGCAAGCGGGAGGGCCTGATGAGCAGTTCTTC.

This clone was seen only once. The chain is built from TRBV29-1 and TRBJ2-2; TRBD1 is a possible D gene (5 bases). V gave up 4 bases and J gave up 6 bases, with 15 bases separating them. The CDR3 sequence is 14 residues long. From germline, CDR1 is SQVTM and CDR2 ANQGSEA. The chain's CDR3 is CSVAVAGQAGELFF. The CDR3 DNA is TGCAGCGTTGCAGTCGCAGGGCAAGCCGGGGAGCTGTTTTTT.

The chain has TRBV5-5 and TRBJ1-4; weak D call: TRBD1 (6 bases). The V end was cut by 1 base, the J end by 8 bases, with 18 bases between. The CDR3 is made up of 16 amino acids. Germline V lookup: CDR1 SGHKS, CDR2 YYEKEE (reference sequence). Written as DNA, the CDR3 is TGTGCCAGCAGCTTGTACGACAGGTCCTTTATCGAAAAACTGTTTTTT. This translates into CASSLYDRSFIEKLFF.

The gene calls are TRBV6-1 and TRBJ2-3, with 7 positions matching TRBD2. After removal of 6 bases from V and 0 bases from J, the junction contained 6 bases not matched to a gene. Germline CDR1 and CDR2: MNHNS and SASEGT. The CDR3 runs 15 residues. This CDR3 is CASRASGASTDTQYF. Written as DNA, the CDR3 is TGTGCCAGCAGGGCAAGCGGGGCTAGCACAGATACGCAGTATTTT.

CDR3: CASSRQGASGNTIYF. The CDR3 DNA sequence: TGCGCCAGCAGTAGACAGGGGGCATCTGGAAACACCATATATTTT. This chain uses TRBV5-1 with TRBJ1-3, with TRBD1 identical over 10 bases. Per the germline V gene, CDR1 is SGHRS and CDR2 is YFSETQ. The length of the CDR3 is 15 residues. V trimming: 5 bases; J trimming: 1 base; junction bases outside the gene matches: 3.